These 20 T cell receptor beta chains came from one sample sequenced in a study of T-cell memory formation after mild COVID-19. One entry per CDR3 protein, called by TCRdb with MiXCR from the 5' RACE reads. The sample yields 92,000 or so distinct CDR3 sequences, roughly 16% seen once. Sequencing input: PBMCs or a T cell subset sorted from them (not recorded which). Receptor source: a man between 18 and 35 years old who had mild COVID-19 (a few samples of this study predate the infection). Cell type and time point are not known.

This clonotype has only a few counts. The rearrangement joins TRBV19 to TRBJ2-3; the match to TRBD1 covers 7 bases. V shed 3 bases, J shed 4 bases, and the junction held 10 bases outside the gene matches. The CDR3 covers 16 residues. Germline loops: CDR1 LNHDA, CDR2 SQIVND (reference sequence). The CDR3 sequence is CASSMVGGLAADTQYF. The CDR3 DNA sequence: TGTGCCAGTAGTATGGTAGGGGGCCTCGCCGCAGATACGCAGTATTTT.

There are a few counts of this clonotype. This chain links TRBV5-6 with TRBJ2-5; 8 bases are a match to TRBD1. J lost 5 bases, V lost 4 bases, and 10 bases had no gene match. The CDR3 spans 15 residues. Germline V CDR1 and CDR2: SGHDT, YYEEEE. This CDR3 is CASSHSPGGGETQYF. The CDR3 bases are TGTGCCAGCAGCCATTCGCCAGGGGGCGGGGAGACCCAGTACTTC.

This clonotype was counted between two and nine times. The chain uses TRBV5-5 and TRBJ1-1, with D perhaps matching TRBD1 (6 bases). Germline CDR1 and CDR2: SGHKS and YYEKEE (reference sequence). The V gene lost 0 bases and the J gene lost 5 bases, with 17 bases spanning the gap. CDR3 size: 16 residues. The CDR3 here is CASSLDRDLRITEAFF. The CDR3 bases are TGTGCCAGCAGCTTGGACAGGGATTTGAGAATTACTGAAGCTTTCTTT.

V is TRBV7-9 and J is TRBJ2-7; 8 bases are shared with TRBD1. CDR3 size: 16 residues. With 0 bases clipped from V and 1 base from J, the junction kept 5 bases outside the gene matches. Germline assignment: CDR1 SEHNR and CDR2 FQNEAQ (reference sequence). CDR3: CASSLAGTGQSYEQYF. Written as DNA, the CDR3 is TGTGCCAGCAGCTTAGCGGGGACAGGTCAGTCCTACGAGCAGTACTTC.

V and J are TRBV27 and TRBJ2-5; 11 nucleotides align to TRBD2. The CDR3 extends over 16 amino acids. The germline CDR1 and CDR2 sequences are MNHEY and SMNVEV (reference sequence). The V and J ends lost 0 bases and 6 bases, in that order; junction bases with no gene match: 6. The CDR3 reads CASSLSASGGLKTQYF. In DNA, the CDR3 is TGTGCCAGCAGTTTATCGGCTAGCGGGGGGTTGAAGACCCAGTACTTC.

This clonotype was seen more than once but under ten times. The V and J genes are TRBV5-1 and TRBJ1-1; 8 positions match TRBD1. The CDR3 is 15 residues long. CDR1 is SGHRS and CDR2 is YFSETQ in the germline V gene. J gave up 1 base and V 2 bases, and 4 bases lay outside the gene matches. CDR3 sequence (DNA): TGCGCCAGCAGCTTCACCGGGACAGGGAACACTGAAGCTTTCTTT. Translation: CASSFTGTGNTEAFF.

The chain has TRBV20-1 and TRBJ2-7; TRBD1 matches 7 bases. V trimming: 1 base; J trimming: 3 bases; junction bases outside the gene matches: 18. The germline CDR1 and CDR2 sequences are DFQATT and SNEGSKA (reference sequence). This CDR3 spans 18 amino acids. The CDR3 sequence is CSARATLVGQQEFYEQYV. The DNA for the CDR3 is TGCAGTGCTAGAGCTACTCTTGTGGGACAGCAGGAGTTCTACGAGCAGTACGTC.

The CDR3 DNA follows: TGTGCCTGGAGTGTAGGGGCGTCCTATGCGAACACCGGGGAGCTGTTTTTT. Translating gives CAWSVGASYANTGELFF. The V gene is TRBV30, the J gene TRBJ2-2; D might be TRBD1 (5 bases). CDR3 length equals 17 residues. V lost 0 bases, J lost 0 bases, and 14 bases lay in between. The germline gives CDR1 GTSNPN, CDR2 SVGIG (reference sequence). Complete variable domain (other parts from reference TRBV30 and TRBJ2-2): SQTIHQWPATLVQPVGSPLSLECTVEGTSNPNLYWYRQAAGRGLQLLFYSVGIGQISSEVPQNLSASRPQDRQFILSSKKLLLSDSGFYLCAWSVGASYANTGELFFGEGSRLTVL.

In this sample, this clonotype turned up a few times. This rearrangement joins TRBV27 to TRBJ2-7; D is possibly TRBD1 (6 bases). The CDR3 contains 14 residues. Germline V lookup: CDR1 MNHEY, CDR2 SMNVEV (reference sequence). Trimming pared 5 bases from V and 2 bases from J, leaving 13 bases between. CDR3 sequence reads: CASSIQGSPYEQYV. The CDR3, as DNA: TGTGCCAGCAGTATACAGGGTTCTCCCTACGAGCAGTACGTC.

This clonotype was counted only a few times. This rearrangement joins TRBV5-8 to TRBJ2-7; possible D gene TRBD2, 6 bases. V dropped 3 bases and J dropped 9 bases, with 13 bases sitting between them. The CDR3 runs to 12 residues. The germline gives CDR1 SGHTS, CDR2 YDEGEE. The CDR3 loop is CASSYGTLRQYF. The CDR3, as DNA: TGTGCCAGCAGCTACGGGACTCTAAGGCAGTACTTC.

CDR3 region: CASSGPTFSFGNTGELFF. The CDR3 DNA reads TGTGCCAGCAGCGGACCAACCTTCAGTTTTGGGAACACCGGGGAGCTGTTTTTT. J is TRBJ2-2 and V is TRBV9; D gene unclear. Looked up from germline, CDR1 is SGDLS and CDR2 is YYNGEE. Trimming removed 3 bases at V and 1 base at J, with 19 bases between. The CDR3 spans 18 residues.

V is TRBV6-2 or TRBV6-3 and J is TRBJ2-3; no firm D call. In germline, CDR1 is MNHEY, CDR2 SVGEGT. There are 13 residues in the CDR3. Trimming removed 7 bases from V and 0 bases from J, with 8 bases in between. CDR3 sequence reads: CASTPRSTDTQYF. CDR3 nucleotides: TGTGCCAGCACCCCCCGGAGCACAGATACGCAGTATTTT.

This clonotype has just a few counts. V and J are TRBV7-3 and TRBJ2-1; 10 bases fit TRBD1. V shed 5 bases, J shed 4 bases, and the junction held 5 bases outside the gene matches. The length of the CDR3 is 15 residues. Germline CDR1 SGHTA, CDR2 FQGTGA. Here the CDR3 DNA reads TGTGCCAGCAGCCCCGAGGGACAGGGGTACAATGAGCAGTTCTTC. Its translation is CASSPEGQGYNEQFF.

V gene TRBV4-2 combines with J gene TRBJ1-5; D is possibly TRBD1 (5 bases). The CDR3 is 14 amino acids. Trimming removed 3 bases at V and 3 bases at J, with 9 bases between. From germline, CDR1 is LGHNA and CDR2 YNFKEQ. The CDR3 bases are TGTGCCAGCAGCCATTTGACAGACAATCAGCCCCAGCATTTT. It encodes CASSHLTDNQPQHF.

This clonotype was seen a handful of times. The chain carries TRBV5-4 and TRBJ2-5, with 9 bases lining up with TRBD2. The CDR3 has 15 residues. Germline CDR1 is SGHNT and CDR2 is YYREEE (reference sequence). V shed 0 bases, J shed 5 bases, and the junction held 5 bases outside the gene matches. The DNA of the CDR3 is TGTGCCAGCAGCTTGGAGCCGGGACTAGCTGAGACCCAGTACTTC. It specifies CASSLEPGLAETQYF.

This clonotype was counted a few times. The V and J genes are TRBV10-3 and TRBJ2-1; TRBD1 agrees at 8 bases. The CDR3 loop spans 14 amino acids. Germline loops: CDR1 ENHRY, CDR2 SYGVKD. V gave up 6 bases and J gave up 4 bases; unmatched junction bases: 5. The CDR3 sequence: CAIRVGQEYNEQFF. In nucleotides, the CDR3 is TGTGCCATCAGGGTGGGACAGGAATACAATGAGCAGTTCTTC.

V usage is TRBV6-5 and J usage is TRBJ2-5, with no clear D. This CDR3 has 14 residues. The germline V gene has CDR1 MNHEY and CDR2 SVGAGI. Trimming took off 6 bases at V and 5 bases at J, with 16 bases between the two ends. The DNA for the CDR3 is TGTGCCAGCAGATCTCCGCCCCTGGGGGAGACCCAGTACTTC. It yields the protein CASRSPPLGETQYF.

This clonotype has only a few counts. The genes are TRBV7-9 and TRBJ1-6; no clear D. Germline assignment: CDR1 SEHNR and CDR2 FQNEAQ (reference sequence). V was trimmed by 1 base and J by 6 bases, leaving 7 bases between them. The CDR3 length is 14 residues. CDR3 in DNA: TGTGCCAGCAGCTTAGGAGGCCTTAATTCACCCCTCCACTTT. Protein: CASSLGGLNSPLHF.

The chain carries TRBV12-3 or TRBV12-4 and TRBJ1-2; D is undetermined. Trimming took 2 bases from V and 8 from J, leaving 15 bases between them. The CDR3 covers 14 residues. The chain's CDR3 is CASSLLGLAVGYTF. The CDR3 DNA follows: TGTGCCAGCAGTTTACTGGGCCTAGCGGTGGGCTACACCTTC.

This clonotype came up many times. This chain links TRBV28 with TRBJ1-6; D is possibly TRBD1 (5 bases). This CDR3 comprises 16 residues. Germline CDR1 and CDR2: MDHEN and SYDVKM. V gave up 3 bases and J gave up 7 bases, with 16 bases separating them. CDR3 DNA sequence: TGTGCCAGCAGTTTTCTCGGGGGAGGTGAGAATTCACCCCTCCACTTT. This encodes CASSFLGGGENSPLHF. Together with reference TRBV28 and TRBJ1-6, the CDR3 gives the full variable domain: DVKVTQSSRYLVKRTGEKVFLECVQDMDHENMFWYRQDPGLGLRLIYFSYDVKMKEKGDIPEGYSVSREKKERFSLILESASTNQTSMYLCASSFLGGGENSPLHFGNGTRLTVT.